This T cell receptor beta chain was captured in a study of immune evolution from preneoplasia to lung adenocarcinoma. Libraries were prepared by immunoSEQ multiplex PCR; TCRdb keeps only in-frame clonotypes and omits some of them. Here the sample spans about 5,500 clones, around four fifths being singletons. The CDR3 has 16 residues. The V segment lost 2 bases and the J segment 2 bases; nucleotides outside the gene matches: 8. The germline V gene encodes CDR1 MNHEY and CDR2 SMNVEV (reference sequence). The TCR was taken from a person aged 70 to 85 with lung adenocarcinoma. The sequenced sample was FFPE adjacent normal lung tissue. The chain links TRBV27 to TRBJ1-1; 7 bases align to TRBD1. CDR3 coding DNA: TGTGCCAGCAGTTTAAGGGGACAGAAATTTAACACTGAAGCTTTCTTT. It is translated as CASSLRGQKFNTEAFF.